This TCR beta chain derives from a study of graft-versus-host responses after intestinal transplantation. About the study: The study gave all recipients anti-thymocyte globulin induction, then tacrolimus and steroids for about 3 years. Broader study findings: Researchers found GvH clones in recipient marrow, and some showed up first in ileum or blood. Circulating GvH clone levels at their peak were associated with HvG declines (early post-transplant).

The germline V and J ends were trimmed by 1 base and 0 bases, with 6 bases remaining between them. Germline V gives CDR1 LGHNT, CDR2 FRNRAP. The CDR3 has 14 amino acids. Graft material was processed, releasing intraepithelial and lamina propria lymphocytes. Method: immunoSEQ multiplex PCR; TCRdb's copy keeps in-frame clones and lacks some. The sample carries about 63,000 clones, roughly 89% recorded once. With respect to this clone: Its specificity is not known.

The starting material was ileum tissue, obtained about 350 days after transplant. The chain links TRBV12-5 to TRBJ1-1, with D hard to call. The sequence was collected from a human patient who received an intestinal transplant, so some T cells may come from the graft donor. CDR3 sequence: CASGLDSLNTEAFF. The CDR3 nucleotides are TGTGCTAGTGGTTTGGACAGTTTGAACACTGAAGCTTTCTTT.